One sample yielded the 8 T cell receptor beta chains listed below, sequenced in a study of blood T cell repertoires in COVID-19. The repertoire was sequenced with immunoSEQ multiplex PCR; TCRdb's copy has only in-frame clones and lacks some. Of 200,000 to 250,000 clones in the sample, about four fifths are singletons; the top ten hold about 1.3%. The specimen sequenced was PBMCs or T cells enriched from blood (not recorded which). All receptors derive from a middle-aged woman with acute COVID-19.

The chain combines TRBV5-1 with TRBJ2-2, with D uncertain. Trimming took 0 bases from V and 1 from J, leaving 7 bases between them. There are 15 residues in the CDR3. Per the germline V gene, CDR1 is SGHRS and CDR2 is YFSETQ. CDR3 loop: CASSLASGNTGELFF. CDR3 sequence (DNA): TGCGCCAGCAGCTTGGCGTCCGGGAACACCGGGGAGCTGTTTTTT.

CDR3 loop: CASRRDTGDSNQPQHF. As DNA, the CDR3 is TGTGCCAGTAGAAGGGACACCGGTGATAGCAATCAGCCCCAGCATTTT. This chain joins TRBV19 and TRBJ1-5, with D perhaps TRBD1 (6 bases). The CDR3 consists of 16 residues. CDR1 is LNHDA, CDR2 SQIVND, per germline (reference sequence). The ends were cut back, 6 bases at V and 0 bases at J, with 15 bases in the middle.

The chain links TRBV5-4 to TRBJ1-1, with D perhaps matching TRBD1 (5 bases). The CDR3 length is 14 residues. The ends were cut back, 1 base at V and 3 bases at J, with 10 bases in the middle. Germline CDR1 and CDR2: SGHNT and YYREEE (reference sequence). The CDR3 nucleotides read TGTGCCAGCAGCTTGCCTGACAGTTACACTGAAGCTTTCTTT. Amino acid sequence: CASSLPDSYTEAFF.

The chain links TRBV11-2 to TRBJ1-2; tentative D call: TRBD1 (6 bases). This CDR3 contains 18 residues. Germline CDR1 SGHAT, CDR2 FQNNGV. V lost 7 bases and J lost 4, with 28 bases in between. The CDR3 loop reads CASNRIRQDDKTGYGYTF. DNA for the CDR3: TGTGCCAGCAACCGCATTAGACAGGACGACAAAACAGGCTATGGCTACACCTTC.

This clone appeared once. J is TRBJ1-4 and V is TRBV4-1; D unresolved. The CDR3 is 14 residues long. V lost 1 base to trimming and J lost 8 bases, with 11 bases between them. Germline lookup yields CDR1 MGHRA and CDR2 YSYEKL. CDR3 DNA: TGCGCCAGCAGCCAAGCTCAAAAGGAGGAAAAACTGTTTTTT. Amino acid sequence: CASSQAQKEEKLFF.

This chain links TRBV9 with TRBJ2-2; 11 bases are a match to TRBD2. Trimming cost V 0 bases and J 4 bases; bases outside gene matches: 2. The CDR3 runs 16 residues. Germline V gene sequence: CDR1 SGDLS, CDR2 YYNGEE. The CDR3 is CASSVGTSGSTGELFF. The CDR3 nucleotides are TGTGCCAGCAGCGTAGGAACTAGCGGGAGCACCGGGGAGCTGTTTTTT.

This clone was detected only once. The rearrangement links TRBV5-1 to TRBJ1-2, with 8 bases that match TRBD1. Germline V lookup: CDR1 SGHRS, CDR2 YFSETQ. J gave up 6 bases and V 3 bases, and 4 bases lay outside the gene matches. The CDR3 consists of 13 residues. This CDR3 reads CASSSDRADGYTF. CDR3 DNA: TGCGCCAGCAGCTCGGACAGGGCGGATGGCTACACCTTC.

The gene calls are TRBV6-2 or TRBV6-3 and TRBJ1-2; 7 bases align to TRBD1. CDR3 size: 12 residues. Looked up from germline, CDR1 is MNHEY and CDR2 is SVGEGT. J was trimmed by 7 bases and V by 4 bases; bases with no gene match: 3. CDR3 region: CASSLYRGGYTF. As DNA, the CDR3 is TGTGCCAGCAGTTTATACAGGGGTGGCTACACCTTC.